This T cell receptor (beta chain) was sequenced during a study of CD8 T cells in ankylosing spondylitis. Points from the study as a whole: Reports say disease-linked clones showed up significantly more in matched ankylosing spondylitis synovial fluid. A TCR beta motif made of eight highly homologous variants seemed typical of ankylosing spondylitis blood.

This clonotype came up once. Antigen specificity is unknown. MiXCR, applied by TCRdb to the 5' RACE reads, yields one record per CDR3 protein. Of a few hundred thousand distinct CDR3 sequences detected, around 24% appear once; the ten largest clones hold around 16%. V dropped 2 bases and J dropped 8 bases, with 18 bases sitting between them. The CDR3 sequence is 15 residues long. Germline loops: CDR1 MGHRA, CDR2 YSYEKL. What was sequenced was blood, either unsorted or a sorted T cell fraction (not recorded which). The TCR sequence derives from a male donor with ankylosing spondylitis. V usage is TRBV4-1 and J usage is TRBJ1-2; D gene uncertain. The CDR3 DNA sequence: TGCGCCAGCAGCCAACCCCCACGGGGTGTAGGCGGCTACACCTTC. Translating gives CASSQPPRGVGGYTF.